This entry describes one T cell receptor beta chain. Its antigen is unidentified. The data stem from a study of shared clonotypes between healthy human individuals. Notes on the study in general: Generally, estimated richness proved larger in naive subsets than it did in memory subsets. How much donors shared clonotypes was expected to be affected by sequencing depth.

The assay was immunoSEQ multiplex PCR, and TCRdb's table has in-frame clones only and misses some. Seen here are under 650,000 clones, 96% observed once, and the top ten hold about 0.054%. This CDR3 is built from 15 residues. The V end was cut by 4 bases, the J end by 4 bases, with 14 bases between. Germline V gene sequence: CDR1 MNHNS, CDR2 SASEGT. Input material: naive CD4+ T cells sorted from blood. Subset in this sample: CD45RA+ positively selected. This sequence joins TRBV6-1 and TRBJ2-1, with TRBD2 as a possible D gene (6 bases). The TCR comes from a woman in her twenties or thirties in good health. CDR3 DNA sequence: TGTGCCAGCAGTGGGTTGGGACTCGCTTACAATGAGCAGTTCTTC. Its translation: CASSGLGLAYNEQFF.